The present entry profiles one T cell receptor beta chain with its context. Antigen unknown. This record belongs to a study of shared clonotypes between healthy human individuals. Study-wide results and caveats: Larger estimated richness was generally seen in naive subsets than in memory subsets. The four-donor shared clonotypes exceeded non-shared clonotypes in generation probability, with non-shared ones scoring lower. Sample collection involved blood only; tissue repertoires are likely different. Genetic and exposure-history diversity was limited by the small donor number.

Method: immunoSEQ multiplex PCR; TCRdb's copy keeps in-frame clones and lacks some. The sample contains 2 million to 2.5 million clones, about 92% of which appear only once. The CDR3 length is 17 residues. CDR1 MGHRA and CDR2 YSYEKL come from the germline V gene. V was pared by 1 base and J by 4 bases, with 18 bases between. Terminally differentiated effector memory CD45RA+ cells were excluded by CCR7 positive selection of CD45RO-negative cells. V usage is TRBV4-1 and J usage is TRBJ2-3, with D possibly matching TRBD2 (5 bases). This receptor was taken from a man aged 18 to 30 in good health. Some clones in this sample may be carry-over from other donors' samples. The sample consisted of naive CD8+ T cells from PBMCs. The CDR3 spells CASSQGPPSLLADTQYF. The CDR3 DNA follows: TGCGCCAGCAGCCAAGGACCCCCATCCTTACTAGCAGATACGCAGTATTTT.